This T cell receptor beta chain comes out of a study of Tregs in tolerant kidney transplant recipients. V was pared by 0 bases and J by 3 bases, with 5 bases between. Looked up from germline, CDR1 is SEHNR and CDR2 is FQNEAQ (reference sequence). The CDR3 is made up of 14 amino acids. As concerns this clone: Its target is unknown.

The protocol was immunoSEQ multiplex PCR, while the TCRdb copy is restricted to in-frame clones and leaves out a portion. The sample lists 75,000 to 100,000 clones; approximately 90% were seen once. Study conclusions and caveats: This study did not directly address biological reproducibility. Validation in larger populations is needed because few patients were studied.

The clonotype comes from a human donor in good health. The specimen was CD8+ T cells from blood. The chain couples TRBV7-9 to TRBJ2-2; no clear D. The CDR3 protein is CASSLALDTGELFF. CDR3 nucleotides: TGTGCCAGCAGCTTAGCGTTAGACACCGGGGAGCTGTTTTTT.